Many counts were recorded for the clone carrying this T cell receptor (beta chain). Its specificity is not known. This sample stems from a study of blood T cells in healthy people across ages. Study conclusions and caveats: Older age went with lower TCR beta diversity per million T cells, in a roughly linear way.

Alongside a J-beta primer mix, a sample-barcoded 5' primer served in a second PCR lasting about 7 to 11 cycles. TCRdb reanalysed the 5' RACE reads using MiXCR and keeps one entry per CDR3 protein. The table lists about a million distinct CDR3 sequences, roughly 51% of them singletons. This TCR was sampled from a woman between 55 and 75 years old in good health. Input material: blood.

For the CDR3, the DNA is TGTGCCAGCAGTTACTTGTCTAGCGGGGGCTCCTACGAGCAGTACTTC. This encodes CASSYLSSGGSYEQYF. The chain joins TRBV6-5 to TRBJ2-7; 10 nucleotides agree with TRBD2. The CDR3 covers 16 residues. From germline, CDR1 is MNHEY and CDR2 SVGAGI. Trimming took 1 base from V and 0 from J; bases not matched to a gene: 3.